A selection of T cell receptor beta chains follows, all from one sample in a study of blood T cell repertoires in COVID-19. The method was immunoSEQ multiplex PCR; TCRdb's version includes in-frame clones alone and lacks a portion of them. The table includes 30,000 to 40,000 clones, about 90% detected once. Sample: peripheral blood. These receptors were taken from a man aged 55 to 70 with active or convalescent COVID-19. Each CDR3 is given with its conserved first and last residue. The D gene is left open where the match is weak. Clone sizes are given selectively: once, few, many, or a class where the clone is expanded.

TGTGCCAGCTCACAGGGACAGGGGGACACTGAAGCTTTCTTT CASSQGQGDTEAFF TRBJ1-1 TRBD1 TRBV18 -
TGTGCCAGCACCCTGGACAGTAGATCCTACAATGAGCAGTTCTTC CASTLDSRSYNEQFF TRBJ2-1 - TRBV28 -
TGTGCCATCAGTGCTTCCGGGACAGACAATCAGCCCCAGCATTTT CAISASGTDNQPQHF TRBJ1-5 TRBD1 TRBV10-3 -
TGTGCCAGCAGCTTAGATCAAGGAAACACCATATATTTT CASSLDQGNTIYF TRBJ1-3 - TRBV11-3 -
TGTGCCTGGACCATCGGTCGGGGTTCCTACAATGAGCAGTTCTTC CAWTIGRGSYNEQFF TRBJ2-1 - TRBV30 once
TGTGCCAGCAGCCTTCGGGGAGGGATTTCACCCCTCCACTTT CASSLRGGISPLHF TRBJ1-6 - TRBV6-6 -
TGTGCCAGCAGACGTGAGACAGGGCTATTGAACACTGAAGCTTTCTTT CASRRETGLLNTEAFF TRBJ1-1 TRBD1 TRBV27 -
TGTGCCAGCAGGACCGGGACAGGGTACGAGCAGTACTTC CASRTGTGYEQYF TRBJ2-7 TRBD1 TRBV2 -
TGTGCCAGCAGCCAAGAAATGCCAGGGAACGAGCAGTACTTC CASSQEMPGNEQYF TRBJ2-7 - TRBV3-1/TRBV3-2 few
TGTGCCCACTCCGGGGTCTCCTACGAGCAGTACTTC CAHSGVSYEQYF TRBJ2-7 - TRBV30 -
TGCGCCACCCCAAACCCCATTCGGACTAGCTGCAATGAGCAGTTCTTC CATPNPIRTSCNEQFF TRBJ2-1 TRBD2 TRBV5-1 -
TGTGCCAGCAGTAGGGCGGGAGCTCCCGATACGCAGTATTTT CASSRAGAPDTQYF TRBJ2-3 TRBD2 TRBV6-5 -
TGTGCCAGCAGCCCGGGGACTAGCGGTTACGGTGAGCAGTTCTTC CASSPGTSGYGEQFF TRBJ2-1 TRBD2 TRBV11-2 -
TGTGCCAGCTCCCCAGTTGTCGGGGGAACAGATACGCAGTATTTT CASSPVVGGTDTQYF TRBJ2-3 - TRBV18 -
TGTGCCAGCAGTGATCCGATAGAGGCTGGTCCTGGTGGCACAGATACGCAGTATTTT CASSDPIEAGPGGTDTQYF TRBJ2-3 - TRBV2 -
TGTGCCAGCTCACCATACCTAGCGGACCTTAACAATGAGCAGTTCTTC CASSPYLADLNNEQFF TRBJ2-1 TRBD2 TRBV18 -
TGCGCCAGCAGCCTGGGACTAGCGGGAGTCCAAGAGACCCAGTACTTC CASSLGLAGVQETQYF TRBJ2-5 TRBD2 TRBV5-1 -
TGTGCCAGCTCCCCGGGACAGGACATGAAACTGTTTTTT CASSPGQDMKLFF TRBJ1-4 TRBD1 TRBV18 -
TGTGCCAGTAGTATCAGGCGAAACCAAGAGACCCAGTACTTC CASSIRRNQETQYF TRBJ2-5 - TRBV19 -
TGTGCCAGCAGCTTGATATTTGCGGAGACCCAGTACTTC CASSLIFAETQYF TRBJ2-5 - TRBV5-6 -
TGTGCCAGCAGCCCCAGGGGGGTAGCTTACGAGCAGTACTTC CASSPRGVAYEQYF TRBJ2-7 - TRBV11-2 -
TGTGCCAGTAATCCATTTCCGGGACAACACGAGAATGAAAAACTGTTTTTT CASNPFPGQHENEKLFF TRBJ1-4 - TRBV19 -
TGTGCCAGCAGCTTAGAACGTTGGGGGGAGGGCCACAATGAGCAGTTCTTC CASSLERWGEGHNEQFF TRBJ2-1 TRBD2 TRBV11-3 -
TGTGCCAGCTCACGAAATGCGAGGGGACAGGGGGAAGAGACCCAGTACTTC CASSRNARGQGEETQYF TRBJ2-5 TRBD1 TRBV18 -
TGTGCCAGCAGTTACTCGGGAGTGACGCATGAGCAGTTCTTC CASSYSGVTHEQFF TRBJ2-1 - TRBV6-5 -
TGCGCCAGCAGTGAAGCGGGAGGGCCTTACAATGAGCAGTTCTTC CASSEAGGPYNEQFF TRBJ2-1 TRBD2 TRBV10-1 -
TGTGCCATCAGTGAAATAGCGGGGAACGAGCAGTACTTC CAISEIAGNEQYF TRBJ2-7 TRBD2 TRBV10-3 -
TGTGCCAGCAGTCCACCACAGGGTCCCTCTGGAAACACCATATATTTT CASSPPQGPSGNTIYF TRBJ1-3 - TRBV28 -
TGTGCCAGTAGTATATTGAGGGCGATCGGGGCCAACGTCCTGACTTTC CASSILRAIGANVLTF TRBJ2-6 - TRBV19 -
TGTGCCAGCAGCGGGACAGTTGAATACGAGCAGTACTTC CASSGTVEYEQYF TRBJ2-7 TRBD1 TRBV7-9 few
TGTGCCAGTAGTATTCGGGCGGGAGGGAAGCCCTACGAGCAGTACTTC CASSIRAGGKPYEQYF TRBJ2-7 TRBD2 TRBV19 -
TGCGCCAGCAGCTTGGGGGACAGGGCGTATGGCTACACCTTC CASSLGDRAYGYTF TRBJ1-2 TRBD1 TRBV5-1 -
TGTGCCAGCAGTTACAGGGTGGGGGACATTCAGTACTTC CASSYRVGDIQYF TRBJ2-4 - TRBV27 -
TGTGCCAGCAGTGGCACAGGGGTCTATGGCTACACCTTC CASSGTGVYGYTF TRBJ1-2 TRBD1 TRBV2 -
TGCGCCAGCAGACTTGGTCGACAGGGGGGCAATGAGCAGTTCTTC CASRLGRQGGNEQFF TRBJ2-1 TRBD1 TRBV4-1 -
TGTGCCAGCATTCCTAGCAGGGGCCCCTACGAGCAGTACTTC CASIPSRGPYEQYF TRBJ2-7 - TRBV28 -
TGTGCCAGCAGCCCACGACTAAGCCAAATTGGGAATGAGCAGTTCTTC CASSPRLSQIGNEQFF TRBJ2-1 - TRBV3-1/TRBV3-2 few
TGTGCCAGCAGCCTAGTTCGAGCGGGAGGGCCTCGTTACACCGGGGAGCTGTTTTTT CASSLVRAGGPRYTGELFF TRBJ2-2 TRBD2 TRBV6-2/TRBV6-3 once
TGCAGCGTTGAATTGCCACAGGGGGCGGCCCAGTACTTC CSVELPQGAAQYF TRBJ2-5 TRBD1 TRBV29-1 -
TGTGCCAGCAGTTTAAGGTTTGGGACAGAAGCCTCTGGGGCCAACGTCCTGACTTTC CASSLRFGTEASGANVLTF TRBJ2-6 TRBD1 TRBV27 -
TGTGCCAGCAGCTCAATCGACAGGGCGGCCACTGAAGCTTTCTTT CASSSIDRAATEAFF TRBJ1-1 TRBD1 TRBV11-2 -
TGTGCCAGCAGCACAACCGCAGGGAATACGAACACTGAAGCTTTCTTT CASSTTAGNTNTEAFF TRBJ1-1 - TRBV7-9 -
TGTGCCAGCTCACCACACACGCCGGGGGTCTACGAGCAGTACTTC CASSPHTPGVYEQYF TRBJ2-7 - TRBV18 few
TGCGCCAGCTCACGTAACAGGGAACCCTTCTACGAGCAGTACTTC CASSRNREPFYEQYF TRBJ2-7 - TRBV4-1 -
TGTGCCTGGAGTGTAGGCGGTGGTGATTCACCCCTCCACTTT CAWSVGGGDSPLHF TRBJ1-6 - TRBV30 -
TGTGCCAGCAGAGGTTTCGGGACAGGGACTGAAGCTTTCTTT CASRGFGTGTEAFF TRBJ1-1 TRBD1 TRBV13 -
TGTGCCAGCAACATAGCGGGAAGCACAGATACGCAGTATTTT CASNIAGSTDTQYF TRBJ2-3 TRBD2 TRBV2 once
TGCAGCGTGACAGAGTCCTACGAGCAGTACTTC CSVTESYEQYF TRBJ2-7 - TRBV29-1 few
TGCGCCAGCAGGCGGGGGCATTCGGTGGGCAGGGTTAATGAGACCCAGTACTTC CASRRGHSVGRVNETQYF TRBJ2-5 - TRBV10-1 -
TGCGCCACCAGGAGGGACACTTCCTACGAGCAGTACTTC CATRRDTSYEQYF TRBJ2-7 - TRBV5-1 -
TGTGCCAGCAGCTCGACTAGCGGGAGGTATACGCAGTATTTT CASSSTSGRYTQYF TRBJ2-3 TRBD2 TRBV9 -
TGCAGCGTCCCAGGGACACCGCAAACTTACAATGAGCAGTTCTTC CSVPGTPQTYNEQFF TRBJ2-1 - TRBV29-1 -
TGCGCCAGCAGTCAGGGGGTTGGACAGATAAATCAGCCCCAGCATTTT CASSQGVGQINQPQHF TRBJ1-5 - TRBV23-1 -
TGCGCCAGCGGACAATGGGGATTCTACGAGCAGTACTTC CASGQWGFYEQYF TRBJ2-7 - TRBV10-1 -
TGCGCCAGCAGCCTTACACCAAATCAGCCCCAGCATTTT CASSLTPNQPQHF TRBJ1-5 - TRBV4-1 few
TGTGCCAGCAGTTACACCACGGGGTCCTACGAGCAGTACTTC CASSYTTGSYEQYF TRBJ2-7 - TRBV6-6 -
TGTGCCAGTAAAAACAGGGGAGAGACCCAGTACTTC CASKNRGETQYF TRBJ2-5 TRBD1 TRBV19 once
TGTGCCAGCAGCCGAGACAGGGTAGCAGGAGGTTATGAAAAACTGTTTTTT CASSRDRVAGGYEKLFF TRBJ1-4 TRBD1 TRBV2 few
TGTGCCAGCAGCCTAGGACTAGCGGGAGTGAGAGAGCAGTACTTC CASSLGLAGVREQYF TRBJ2-7 TRBD2 TRBV2 -